This T cell receptor beta chain was captured by sequencing in a study of breast tumors, draining lymph nodes, adjacent tissues. Broader study findings: Tumor and nontumor repertoires were significantly more similar in luminal-like than in basal-like breast cancer. Tumor TCR diversity was below lymph nodes but above nontumor tissue.

This clonotype was seen repeatedly, ten times or more. Its antigen is unknown. This CDR3 has 15 residues. CDR1 is DFQATT, CDR2 SNEGSKA, per germline (reference sequence). Trimming took off 3 bases at V and 0 bases at J, with 12 bases between the two ends. Breast cancer patients provided tissue from their axillary draining lymph nodes. TCRdb reanalysed the multiplex PCR reads using MiXCR and keeps one entry per CDR3 protein. Here the sample spans about 230,000 distinct CDR3 sequences, roughly 32% being singletons. What was sequenced was axillary lymph node tissue. This sequence was found in a female donor with breast cancer. Some clones in this sample may be carry-over from other donors' samples. The chain links TRBV20-1 to TRBJ2-4; D might be TRBD1 (5 bases). The CDR3 reads CSASPTDLAKNIQYF. CDR3 sequence (DNA): TGCAGTGCTAGTCCGACAGACCTAGCCAAAAACATTCAGTACTTC.